This TCR beta chain derives from a study of T cell repertoires in cytomegalovirus infection. Study results and limitations: Totalled public TCR beta family frequency picked out people who carried CMV plus the relevant HLA.

A note on this clonotype: No antigen is known for it.

The germline V and J ends were trimmed by 5 bases and 1 base, with 17 bases remaining between them. The CDR3 length is 16 residues. Germline V gives CDR1 MNHNS, CDR2 SASEGT. MiXCR, applied by TCRdb to the reads, yields one record per CDR3 protein. Among some 940,000 distinct CDR3 sequences, roughly 30% were seen once, and the ten largest hold more than 12%. V usage is TRBV6-1 and J usage is TRBJ1-1, with a tentative D call TRBD1 (5 bases). The material sequenced was cultured CD8+ T cells from PBMCs, taken from culture after CMV antigen stimulation. The receptor was derived from a human donor in good health (CMV status not recorded). Some clones in this sample may be carry-over from other donors' samples. CDR3 region: CASSYRPDSTNTEAFF. In nucleotides, the CDR3 is TGTGCCAGCAGTTATCGACCTGACAGCACGAACACTGAAGCTTTCTTT.